This T cell receptor (beta chain) was found in a study of control samples from healthy donors and cancer patients. Using immunoSEQ multiplex PCR, the repertoire was profiled, and TCRdb retains in-frame clones only, with some absent. The sample comprises over 25,000 clones, about 87% of which are singletons, and under 2% rests with the top ten. Germline V gene data show CDR1 as SGHAT and CDR2 as FQNNGV. Trimming removed 1 base from V and 0 bases from J, with 3 bases in between. This CDR3 has 13 amino acids. Specimen: PBMCs. This TCR was recovered from a woman aged 40 to 50 with lung cancer. This chain joins TRBV11-2 and TRBJ1-1; D unclear. DNA of the CDR3: TGTGCCAGCAGCTTAGGTGTGAACACTGAAGCTTTCTTT. The encoded protein is CASSLGVNTEAFF.